The 20 T cell receptor beta chains reported below all come from one sample, sequenced in a study of shared clonotypes between healthy human individuals. Assay: immunoSEQ multiplex PCR; the TCRdb copy retains only in-frame clones and omits some. In the table there are over a million clones, around 74% of which are singletons. The sample comprised memory CD4+ T cells sorted from blood. Noted subset: CD45RA-negative fraction. The source is a man aged 18 to 35 in good health.

CDR3 nucleotides: TGTGCCAGCTCCCGGACAGGGGATGAAGCTTTCTTT. Amino acids: CASSRTGDEAFF. The chain is built from TRBV6-5 and TRBJ1-1; 9 bases match TRBD1. This CDR3 region has 12 residues. Germline V gene lookup returns CDR1 MNHEY and CDR2 SVGAGI. The trim removed 8 bases at V and 7 bases at J, leaving 5 bases unmatched.

This chain's CDR3 is CASSQRAGFTGELFF. The CDR3 DNA sequence: TGCGCCAGCAGCCAACGTGCCGGGTTCACCGGGGAGCTGTTTTTT. This chain links TRBV4-1 with TRBJ2-2; D is unresolved. Germline CDR1 reads MGHRA; CDR2 reads YSYEKL. The CDR3 runs to 15 residues. V was pared by 2 bases and J by 4 bases, with 11 bases between.

The genes are TRBV6-5 and TRBJ1-2, with D maybe TRBD1 (5 bases). Germline lookup yields CDR1 MNHEY and CDR2 SVGAGI. The CDR3 consists of 14 residues. With 1 base removed from V and 2 bases from J, the gap between germline ends came to 8 bases. The CDR3 bases are TGTGCCAGCAGTTACTACGGGGGGAACTATGGCTACACCTTC. This sequence encodes CASSYYGGNYGYTF.

The V call is TRBV5-4, the J call TRBJ1-6; D is ambiguous. Germline assignment: CDR1 SGHNT and CDR2 YYREEE (reference sequence). This CDR3 is 15 amino acids long. V was shortened by 1 base and J by 8 bases, with 13 bases between the two germline ends. In DNA form, the CDR3 reads TGTGCCAGCAGCTTGACTGGGCTTAGGGATTCACCCCTCCACTTT. The encoded protein is CASSLTGLRDSPLHF.

The chain carries TRBV30 and TRBJ2-1; TRBD2 matches at 12 bases. The germline gives CDR1 GTSNPN, CDR2 SVGIG (reference sequence). The length of the CDR3 is 15 residues. Trimming at V came to 0 bases and at J to 9 bases, leaving 6 bases not matched to a gene. The CDR3 DNA reads as TGTGCCTGGAGTGTACTGTCTAGCGGGGGGGCTGAGCAGTTCTTC. It is translated as CAWSVLSSGGAEQFF.

The chain recombines TRBV6-1 with TRBJ2-4; tentatively, D is TRBD2 (5 bases). Germline loops: CDR1 MNHNS, CDR2 SASEGT. The germline V and J ends were trimmed by 3 bases and 8 bases, with 14 bases remaining between them. The CDR3 consists of 14 residues. The CDR3 DNA sequence: TGTGCCAGCAGTGATATTATCCGGGAATACATTCAGTACTTC. The encoded protein is CASSDIIREYIQYF.

The chain combines TRBV4-1 with TRBJ1-5; 9 positions agree with TRBD1. Germline values: CDR1 MGHRA, CDR2 YSYEKL. Trimming cost V 3 bases and J 6 bases; bases outside gene matches: 6. This CDR3 spans 15 amino acids. Here the CDR3 reads CASSQEQGAIQPQHF. The CDR3 DNA sequence: TGCGCCAGCAGCCAGGAACAGGGGGCGATTCAGCCCCAGCATTTT.

This chain connects TRBV14 to TRBJ1-1; D possibly corresponds to TRBD1 (5 bases). V was cut by 4 bases and J by 1 base, with 13 bases left in between. Germline V gene data show CDR1 as SGHDN and CDR2 as FVKESK. The CDR3 runs to 15 residues. In nucleotides, the CDR3 is TGTGCCAGCAGCCCCACCCGACAGAGGAACACTGAAGCTTTCTTT. It specifies CASSPTRQRNTEAFF.

The V gene is TRBV5-4, the J gene TRBJ2-1, with D possibly TRBD2 on 6 matching bases. The CDR3 consists of 15 residues. The germline CDR1 and CDR2 sequences are SGHNT and YYREEE (reference sequence). Trimming took 3 bases from V and 0 from J, leaving 10 bases between them. The CDR3 coding sequence is TGTGCCAGCAGCTGGGGACTTAGCTCCTACAATGAGCAGTTCTTC. Protein product: CASSWGLSSYNEQFF.

This clone appeared a single time. CDR3 loop: CASTVAAGEYTGELFF. The CDR3 DNA reads TGTGCCAGCACAGTCGCGGCGGGAGAATACACCGGGGAGCTGTTTTTT. The rearrangement links TRBV6-4 to TRBJ2-2; TRBD2 matches 7 bases. V gave up 7 bases and J gave up 3 bases; unmatched junction bases: 11. This CDR3 comprises 16 residues. CDR1 is MRHNA and CDR2 is SNTAGT in the germline V gene.

In regard to this clone: Other DNA sequences in this sample translate to the same CDR3. The rearrangement joins TRBV6-1 to TRBJ1-5; TRBD1 matches at 12 bases. Looked up from germline, CDR1 is MNHNS and CDR2 is SASEGT. V trimming: 6 bases; J trimming: 6 bases; junction bases outside the gene matches: 3. The CDR3 is 14 residues long. Here the CDR3 reads CASRGQGAGQPQHF. The CDR3 nucleotides are TGTGCCAGCAGGGGACAGGGGGCAGGTCAGCCCCAGCATTTT.

This chain uses TRBV4-1 with TRBJ2-4; TRBD2 might be the D (5 bases). V lost 0 bases to trimming and J lost 9 bases, with 15 bases between them. There are 15 residues in the CDR3. The germline gives CDR1 MGHRA, CDR2 YSYEKL. The CDR3 DNA follows: TGCGCCAGCAGCCAAGAAAGTAGCGCGGGTGGCATTCAGTACTTC. As protein: CASSQESSAGGIQYF.

This chain links TRBV7-3 with TRBJ2-3, with 11 bases identical to TRBD2. The J segment lost 4 bases and the V segment lost 4 bases, leaving 7 bases of the junction unmatched. CDR1 and CDR2 from the germline V gene are SGHTA and FQGTGA. CDR3 length: 16 amino acids. The CDR3 DNA reads as TGTGCCAGCAGCTCGGGGACTAGCGGTTCGGCAGATACGCAGTATTTT. Protein sequence: CASSSGTSGSADTQYF.

With regard to this clone: The same CDR3 also results from other DNA sequences found in this sample. V gene TRBV7-2 combines with J gene TRBJ2-7; D unresolved. V lost 1 base to trimming and J lost 4 bases, with 8 bases between them. Germline V gives CDR1 SGHTA, CDR2 FQGNSA. The CDR3 runs 13 residues. The chain's CDR3 is CASSLGQPYEQYF. Written as DNA, the CDR3 is TGTGCCAGCAGCTTAGGACAACCATACGAGCAGTACTTC.

As for this clone: A much larger clone is a single base away; this may be a read error. The chain carries TRBV5-6 and TRBJ2-7; possible D gene TRBD1, 6 bases. The CDR3 is 14 residues long. Per the germline V gene, CDR1 is SGHDT and CDR2 is YYEEEE. Trimming left V 3 bases short and J 0 bases short, with 10 bases between. CDR3 residues: CASSSTGSSYEQYF. As DNA, the CDR3 is TGTGCCAGCAGCTCTACAGGGAGCTCCTACGAGCAGTACTTC.

To note about this clone: With a far larger clone one base away, a read error is the likely cause. The V call is TRBV7-9, the J call TRBJ1-2; D is perhaps TRBD1 (5 bases). CDR3 length equals 13 residues. Trimming took 3 bases from V and 4 from J, leaving 9 bases between them. Looked up from germline, CDR1 is SEHNR and CDR2 is FQNEAQ (reference sequence). CDR3 amino acids: CASSLAGSYGYTF. The CDR3 DNA sequence: TGTGCCAGCAGCTTGGCAGGGAGCTATGGCTACACCTTC.

This rearrangement joins TRBV19 to TRBJ1-2, with 9 bases lining up with TRBD1. The CDR3 has 13 amino acids. In germline, CDR1 is LNHDA, CDR2 SQIVND (reference sequence). After removal of 6 bases from V and 6 bases from J, the junction contained 5 bases not matched to a gene. The CDR3 sequence: CASSNYRGHGYTF. DNA of the CDR3: TGTGCCAGTAGCAACTACAGGGGGCATGGCTACACCTTC.

This chain joins TRBV7-2 and TRBJ2-3; 11 bases match TRBD2. Per the germline V gene, CDR1 is SGHTA and CDR2 is FQGNSA. This CDR3 is built from 16 residues. J was trimmed by 1 base and V by 5 bases; bases with no gene match: 5. The DNA for the CDR3 is TGTGCCAGCAGCCTGGGTAGCGGGGGGGGCACAGATACGCAGTATTTT. Translated: CASSLGSGGGTDTQYF.

The chain employs TRBV6-1 and TRBJ2-1, with 9 bases that match TRBD2. This CDR3 spans 17 amino acids. V lost 2 bases and J lost 4; bases outside the gene matches: 9. Germline CDR1 and CDR2: MNHNS and SASEGT. The CDR3 sequence is CASSERSLAGRYNEQFF. DNA for the CDR3: TGTGCCAGCAGTGAAAGATCCCTAGCGGGGAGATACAATGAGCAGTTCTTC.

The J gene is TRBJ1-3, the V gene TRBV5-1; D is unresolved. V lost 3 bases and J 0 bases, leaving 10 bases between the germline ends. Germline-derived CDR1 and CDR2 are SGHRS and YFSETQ. The CDR3 consists of 15 residues. Written as DNA, the CDR3 is TGCGCCAGCAGCTCCGACTTGAGCTCTGGAAACACCATATATTTT. Translating gives CASSSDLSSGNTIYF. Complete variable domain (other parts from reference TRBV5-1 and TRBJ1-3): KAGVTQTPRYLIKTRGQQVTLSCSPISGHRSVSWYQQTPGQGLQFLFEYFSETQRNKGNFPGRFSGRQFSNSRSEMNVSTLELGDSALYLCASSSDLSSGNTIYFGEGSWLTVV.